Detailed here is one T cell receptor beta chain. The assay was immunoSEQ multiplex PCR, and TCRdb's table has in-frame clones only and misses some. The sample shows fewer than 65,000 clones, approximately 91% of them seen only once. The source of the sample is a study of T cell changes during pregnancy in multiple sclerosis. The CDR3 loop spans 14 amino acids. Trimming removed 4 bases from V and 8 bases from J; junction bases left unmatched: 11. Germline V lookup: CDR1 SGDLS, CDR2 YYNGEE. This clonotype was obtained from a female donor with multiple sclerosis, enrolled in a pregnancy study. The specimen comprised CD8+ T cells from peripheral blood mononuclear cells, sampled after pregnancy. The V and J genes are TRBV9 and TRBJ1-1; TRBD1 matches at 7 bases. The CDR3 sequence is CASSPLQGLPEAFF. As DNA, the CDR3 is TGTGCCAGCAGCCCATTACAGGGGCTTCCAGAAGCTTTCTTT.